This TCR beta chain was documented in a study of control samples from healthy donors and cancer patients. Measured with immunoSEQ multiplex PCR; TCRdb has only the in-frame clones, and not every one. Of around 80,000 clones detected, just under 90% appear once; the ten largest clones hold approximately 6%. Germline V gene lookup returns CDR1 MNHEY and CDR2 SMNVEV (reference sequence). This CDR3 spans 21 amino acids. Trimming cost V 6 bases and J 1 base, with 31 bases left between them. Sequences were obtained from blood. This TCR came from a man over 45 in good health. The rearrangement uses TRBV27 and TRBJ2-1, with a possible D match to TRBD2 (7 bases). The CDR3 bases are TGTGCCAGCAGCACAATCGGTGGGGGGGGCCACAGGGCAAGGTCCTACAATGAGCAGTTCTTC. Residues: CASSTIGGGGHRARSYNEQFF.